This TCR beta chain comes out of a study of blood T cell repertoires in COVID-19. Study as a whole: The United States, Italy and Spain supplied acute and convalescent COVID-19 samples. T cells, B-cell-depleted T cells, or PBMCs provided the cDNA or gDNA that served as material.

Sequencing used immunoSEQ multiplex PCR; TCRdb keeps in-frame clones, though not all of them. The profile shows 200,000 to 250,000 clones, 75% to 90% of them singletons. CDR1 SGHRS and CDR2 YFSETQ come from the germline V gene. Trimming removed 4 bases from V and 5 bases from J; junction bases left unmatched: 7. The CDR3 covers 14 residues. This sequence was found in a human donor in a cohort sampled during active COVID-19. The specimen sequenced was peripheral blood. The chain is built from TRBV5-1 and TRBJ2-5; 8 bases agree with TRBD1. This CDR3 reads CASSVTGVRETQYF. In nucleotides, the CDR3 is TGCGCCAGCAGCGTGACAGGGGTTCGGGAGACCCAGTACTTC.